This T cell receptor beta chain is drawn from a study of blood T cells in healthy people across ages. Through a sample-barcoded 5' primer and a J-beta primer mix, a second PCR was run for 7 to 11 cycles. Each CDR3 protein is one row after TCRdb ran MiXCR on the 5' RACE reads. Here the sample spans 2 million or so distinct CDR3 sequences, around 50% being singletons. V gave up 6 bases and J gave up 3 bases; unmatched junction bases: 10. This CDR3 has 15 residues. This receptor was taken from a middle-aged woman in good health. The source material was blood. This chain links TRBV12-3 or TRBV12-4 with TRBJ1-2, with 7 bases fitting TRBD1. CDR3 sequence reads: CASSSKQGTHYGYTF. As DNA, the CDR3 is TGTGCCAGCAGCAGCAAACAGGGGACGCACTATGGCTACACCTTC.